These 8 T cell receptor beta chains originate from one sample sequenced in a study of shared T cell receptors in the human thymus. Data came from immunoSEQ multiplex PCR; TCRdb stores just in-frame clones and leaves some out. Of hundreds of thousands of clones detected, around 87% appear once; the ten largest clones hold 0.0094%. This same sample was also taken into another study, of human thymus T cells.

Sequencing was done on a sample of thymocytes. These receptors were taken from a boy less than two years old with a congenital heart defect.

The genes are TRBV2 and TRBJ2-1, with 9 positions matching TRBD2. The CDR3 has 15 residues. The V gene's germline CDR1 is SNHLY and CDR2 FYNNEI. With 4 bases clipped from V and 7 bases from J, the junction kept 8 bases outside the gene matches. CDR3 in DNA: TGTGCCAGCAGTGTCGGGACTAGCCCAAGAAATGAGCAGTTCTTC. The encoded protein is CASSVGTSPRNEQFF.

The rearrangement joins TRBV27 to TRBJ1-2; D perhaps matches TRBD1 (6 bases). Trimming shortened V by 3 bases and J by 2 bases, and 10 bases separated the two germline ends. CDR1 and CDR2 (germline): MNHEY, SMNVEV (reference sequence). The CDR3 consists of 14 residues. The CDR3 DNA follows: TGTGCCAGCAGTTTCATAGGACAGAACTATGGCTACACCTTC. Translated, it gives CASSFIGQNYGYTF.

V and J are TRBV6-5 and TRBJ2-7; 7 bases map to TRBD1. Germline V gene sequence: CDR1 MNHEY, CDR2 SVGAGI. The CDR3 runs to 14 residues. V lost 6 bases and J lost 2; bases outside the gene matches: 7. The CDR3 is CASRTLDRAYEQYF. The CDR3 nucleotides read TGTGCCAGCAGAACCCTAGACAGGGCCTACGAGCAGTACTTC.

CDR3 sequence (DNA): TGTGCCAGCAGCTTAGTGGCAGGAAGCATGAACACTGAAGCTTTCTTT. Its protein is CASSLVAGSMNTEAFF. V usage is TRBV11-1 and J usage is TRBJ1-1; unclear D gene. The germline CDR1 and CDR2 sequences are SGHAT and FQDESV (reference sequence). This CDR3 spans 16 amino acids. The V and J ends lost 1 base and 0 bases respectively, with 12 bases between them.

The gene calls are TRBV27 and TRBJ1-6; possible D gene TRBD1, 5 bases. CDR3 length: 14 amino acids. Per germline, CDR1 MNHEY and CDR2 SMNVEV (reference sequence). The germline V and J ends were trimmed by 4 bases and 4 bases, with 8 bases remaining between them. The CDR3 DNA is TGTGCCAGCAGTTCAGACAGTTATAATTCACCCCTCCACTTT. Protein: CASSSDSYNSPLHF.

The chain joins TRBV30 to TRBJ1-2; D unresolved. Germline V gives CDR1 GTSNPN, CDR2 SVGIG (reference sequence). The CDR3 sequence is 14 residues long. With 2 bases removed from V and 0 bases from J, the gap between germline ends came to 10 bases. The CDR3 coding sequence is TGTGCCTGGAGTCCTTGGAGGGCTAACTATGGCTACACCTTC. Its translation is CAWSPWRANYGYTF.

The V and J genes are TRBV2 and TRBJ1-3, with D hard to call. With 7 bases removed from V and 0 bases from J, the gap between germline ends came to 13 bases. Germline-derived CDR1 and CDR2 are SNHLY and FYNNEI. This CDR3 contains 15 residues. This CDR3 reads CASKERSYSGNTIYF. CDR3 coding DNA: TGTGCCAGCAAAGAACGGTCATACTCTGGAAACACCATATATTTT.

This clone was seen more than once but under ten times. V gene TRBV7-9 combines with J gene TRBJ2-7, with D uncertain. Trimming removed 0 bases at V and 7 bases at J, with 7 bases between. The CDR3 loop spans 12 amino acids. The germline V gene encodes CDR1 SEHNR and CDR2 FQNEAQ (reference sequence). The CDR3 region is CASSLAAREQYF. The DNA of the CDR3 is TGTGCCAGCAGCTTAGCAGCCAGGGAGCAGTACTTC.